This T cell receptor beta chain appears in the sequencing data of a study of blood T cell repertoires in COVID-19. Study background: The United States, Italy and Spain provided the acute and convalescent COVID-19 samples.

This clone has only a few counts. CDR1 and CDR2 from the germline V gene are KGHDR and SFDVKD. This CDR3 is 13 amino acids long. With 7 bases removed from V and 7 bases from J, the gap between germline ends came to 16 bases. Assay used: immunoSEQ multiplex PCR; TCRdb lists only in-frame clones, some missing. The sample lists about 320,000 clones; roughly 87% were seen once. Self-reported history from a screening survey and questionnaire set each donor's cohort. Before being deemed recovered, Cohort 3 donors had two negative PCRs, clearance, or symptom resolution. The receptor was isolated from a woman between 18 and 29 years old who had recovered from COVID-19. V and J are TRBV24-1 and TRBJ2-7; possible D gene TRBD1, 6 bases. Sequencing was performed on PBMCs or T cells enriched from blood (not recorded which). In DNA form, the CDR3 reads TGTGCCACCAGGACAGGACCCTCTAGAGAGCAGTACTTC. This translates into CATRTGPSREQYF.